These 9 T cell receptor beta chains originate from one sample sequenced in a study of PD-1 blockade in classical Hodgkin lymphoma. The table came from immunoSEQ multiplex PCR; TCRdb's copy has only in-frame clones and leaves some out. The data show nearly 55,000 clones, over 75% seen once. Relapses following autologous stem cell transplantation were seen in all patients, with brentuximab vedotin exposure varying. The sample in question was peripheral blood mononuclear cells (PBMCs), obtained at baseline. These receptor sequences come from a human donor with classical Hodgkin lymphoma.

This clone has just one count. The chain uses TRBV19 and TRBJ2-5; no clear D gene. The length of the CDR3 is 13 residues. Trimming pared 6 bases from V and 8 bases from J, leaving 16 bases between. Germline V CDR1 and CDR2: LNHDA, SQIVND (reference sequence). In nucleotides, the CDR3 is TGTGCCAGTAGAGGAGAGGCCCAAGGAACCCAGTACTTC. It is translated as CASRGEAQGTQYF.

The chain is built from TRBV6-5 and TRBJ1-2; 7 bases line up with TRBD1. V lost 6 bases to trimming and J lost 4 bases; unmatched junction nucleotides: 8. The germline V gene has CDR1 MNHEY and CDR2 SVGAGI. This CDR3 has 14 amino acids. In nucleotides, the CDR3 is TGTGCCAGCAGAATCCGGGACAGCCTCTATGGCTACACCTTC. Translated: CASRIRDSLYGYTF.

The chain uses TRBV19 and TRBJ2-3; tentatively, D is TRBD1 (6 bases). Trimming left V 8 bases short and J 1 base short, with 16 bases between. This CDR3 spans 15 amino acids. The germline V gene encodes CDR1 LNHDA and CDR2 SQIVND (reference sequence). CDR3 nucleotide sequence: TGTGCCAGTTTACGTACAGGGTTTGGCACAGATACGCAGTATTTT. This gives the protein CASLRTGFGTDTQYF.

About this clone: The same CDR3 can be traced to other DNA sequences in this sample. The rearrangement uses TRBV11-3 and TRBJ2-7; unclear D gene. The ends were cut back, 2 bases at V and 2 bases at J, with 10 bases in the middle. CDR1 is SGHNT, CDR2 YENEEA, per germline. This CDR3 is 14 amino acids long. CDR3 sequence reads: CASSLNSGPYEQYF. CDR3 sequence (DNA): TGTGCCAGCAGCTTAAATTCAGGCCCCTACGAGCAGTACTTC.

The V and J genes are TRBV11-3 and TRBJ2-4, with D perhaps TRBD2 (5 bases). CDR1 and CDR2 from the germline V gene are SGHNT and YENEEA. The V end lost 4 bases, the J end lost 3 bases, and 16 bases lay between the germline ends. CDR3 length: 16 residues. The CDR3 region is CASSSTTWRYKNIQYF. The CDR3 coding sequence is TGTGCCAGCAGCTCAACGACATGGAGGTACAAAAACATTCAGTACTTC.

This clone was picked up one time. This chain links TRBV18 with TRBJ1-1; D is possibly TRBD1 (6 bases). Germline V CDR1 and CDR2: KGHSH, LQKENI. V dropped 3 bases and J dropped 1 base, with 9 bases sitting between them. The CDR3 covers 14 residues. The CDR3 nucleotides are TGTGCCAGCTCACCGGGGGCTCCGAACACTGAAGCTTTCTTT. Amino acids: CASSPGAPNTEAFF.

The chain recombines TRBV6-6 with TRBJ2-5, with TRBD1 matching 8 bases. V was clipped by 2 bases and J by 3 bases; unmatched bases: 5. The length of the CDR3 is 15 residues. Germline CDR1 is MNHNY and CDR2 is SVGAGI (reference sequence). The CDR3 coding sequence is TGTGCCAGCAGTTACGCCTCAGGGGGCAAAGAGACCCAGTACTTC. Translation: CASSYASGGKETQYF.

The CDR3 here is CASSLLSGTVSYEQYF. As DNA, the CDR3 is TGTGCCAGCAGCTTATTATCGGGAACTGTCTCCTACGAGCAGTACTTC. The genes are TRBV11-2 and TRBJ2-7; weak D call: TRBD2 (5 bases). Germline V CDR1 and CDR2: SGHAT, FQNNGV. The CDR3 sequence is 16 residues long. V was clipped by 2 bases and J by 0 bases, with 14 bases between them.

The V and J genes are TRBV9 and TRBJ1-2; tentative D call: TRBD1 (6 bases). V shed 4 bases and J shed 4 bases, with 20 bases lying between them. In germline, CDR1 is SGDLS, CDR2 YYNGEE. The length of the CDR3 is 16 residues. The DNA of the CDR3 is TGTGCCAGCAGCCCCGAGACAGGCAGGCGTGGCTATGGCTACACCTTC. It is translated as CASSPETGRRGYGYTF. Full variable domain (remainder filled in from reference TRBV9 and TRBJ1-2): DSGVTQTPKHLITATGQRVTLRCSPRSGDLSVYWYQQSLDQGLQFLIQYYNGEERAKGNILERFSAQQFPDLHSELNLSSLELGDSALYFCASSPETGRRGYGYTFGSGTRLTVV.